What follows are 29 T cell receptor beta chains derived from one specimen sequenced in a study of OX40 agonist ivuxolimab in advanced cancers. Here immunoSEQ multiplex PCR was the method, and the copy in TCRdb shows in-frame clones only, minus some. This table holds 15,000 to 20,000 clones, 86% found once. This specimen consisted of CD4+ or CD8+ T cells sorted from blood, obtained in a trial of the OX40 agonist ivuxolimab. Every receptor here comes from an adult with an advanced solid tumor such as melanoma, head and neck, liver or kidney cancer.

This clone was found a few times. The V gene is TRBV19, the J gene TRBJ2-1, with TRBD2 matching over 10 bases. The CDR3 has 16 amino acids. V gave up 8 bases and J gave up 7 bases; unmatched junction bases: 14. The germline V gene has CDR1 LNHDA and CDR2 SQIVND (reference sequence). The DNA of the CDR3 is TGTGCCAGTGGGGGGATGGGGACTAGCGCTAGAAATGAGCAGTTCTTC. It encodes CASGGMGTSARNEQFF.

This clone occurred once. CDR3 coding DNA: TGCGCCAGCAACAGGGACATCGCAGATACGCAGTATTTT. Its translation: CASNRDIADTQYF. The chain couples TRBV10-1 to TRBJ2-3; tentative D call: TRBD1 (6 bases). CDR1 and CDR2 from the germline V gene are WNHNN and SYGVQD (reference sequence). V lost 7 bases and J lost 4, with 12 bases in between. The CDR3 runs to 13 residues.

J is TRBJ2-3 and V is TRBV5-4; no definite D call. Looked up from germline, CDR1 is SGHNT and CDR2 is YYREEE (reference sequence). Trimming took 0 bases from V and 0 from J, leaving 11 bases between them. The CDR3 totals 16 residues. The CDR3 reads CASSLATRKSTDTQYF. In nucleotides, the CDR3 is TGTGCCAGCAGCTTGGCCACGCGGAAAAGCACAGATACGCAGTATTTT.

The chain is built from TRBV9 and TRBJ2-7, with TRBD2 as a possible D gene (7 bases). Germline lookup yields CDR1 SGDLS and CDR2 YYNGEE. The CDR3 length is 14 residues. V lost 3 bases, J lost 5 bases, and 15 bases lay in between. In DNA, the CDR3 is TGTGCCAGCAGCGCCGGAGAGGGGGGGGACGAGCAGTACTTC. Translation: CASSAGEGGDEQYF.

The chain is built from TRBV7-8 and TRBJ2-3; 11 nucleotides match TRBD2. Germline V gives CDR1 SGHVS, CDR2 FQNEAQ. The CDR3 loop spans 15 amino acids. Trimming took 2 bases from V and 7 from J; bases not matched to a gene: 5. In DNA, the CDR3 is TGTGCCAGCAGCTTAATAGCGGGAGGGCCAAATACGCAGTATTTT. This codes for CASSLIAGGPNTQYF.

V is TRBV30 and J is TRBJ1-1, with TRBD1 matching over 7 bases. V lost 0 bases, J lost 5 bases, and 6 bases stayed unmatched. Germline V lookup: CDR1 GTSNPN, CDR2 SVGIG (reference sequence). There are 14 residues in the CDR3. CDR3 bases: TGTGCCTGGAGTGTAACAGGCAGGGGGACTGAAGCTTTCTTT. It encodes CAWSVTGRGTEAFF.

J is TRBJ1-2 and V is TRBV6-1; perhaps TRBD1 as D (6 bases). The germline gives CDR1 MNHNS, CDR2 SASEGT. V lost 3 bases, J lost 7 bases, and 21 bases lay in between. CDR3 length: 16 residues. In nucleotides, the CDR3 is TGTGCCAGCAGTGATTATCCCACCCCCGGGGGCGGTGGCTACACCTTC. Protein product: CASSDYPTPGGGGYTF.

The V gene is TRBV6-5, the J gene TRBJ1-3, with a possible D match to TRBD1 (5 bases). The V gene's germline CDR1 is MNHEY and CDR2 SVGAGI. The germline V and J ends were trimmed by 0 bases and 9 bases, with 18 bases remaining between them. The CDR3 extends over 16 amino acids. As DNA, the CDR3 is TGTGCCAGCAGTTACTCCTGGACGCACGCTAGGGGCACCATATATTTT. Protein sequence: CASSYSWTHARGTIYF.

This rearrangement joins TRBV6-1 to TRBJ2-7; D possibly corresponds to TRBD2 (6 bases). V lost 4 bases and J lost 9, with 16 bases in between. CDR3 length equals 13 residues. CDR1 and CDR2 (germline): MNHNS, SASEGT. The CDR3, as DNA: TGTGCCAGCAGTGTTGGGGACTCCCAACGGCAGTACTTC. Its protein product is CASSVGDSQRQYF.

The V call is TRBV6-5, the J call TRBJ2-7; 8 nucleotides align to TRBD2. CDR1 and CDR2 (germline): MNHEY, SVGAGI. The V segment lost 5 bases and the J segment 6 bases; nucleotides outside the gene matches: 3. The CDR3 spans 12 residues. CDR3 in DNA: TGTGCCAGCAGTCCGGCGGGGGGCGAGCAGTACTTC. Translating gives CASSPAGGEQYF.

This chain joins TRBV12-5 and TRBJ2-5; 7 bases agree with TRBD1. This CDR3 is built from 13 residues. The J segment lost 2 bases and the V segment lost 5 bases, leaving 2 bases of the junction unmatched. The germline gives CDR1 LGHNT, CDR2 FRNRAP. CDR3 DNA: TGTGCTAGTGGTAAGGGGGCGCAAGAGACCCAGTACTTC. Encoded protein: CASGKGAQETQYF.

The chain joins TRBV29-1 to TRBJ1-2; no reliable D call. The CDR3 sequence is 11 residues long. From germline, CDR1 is SQVTM and CDR2 ANQGSEA. V lost 7 bases to trimming and J lost 4 bases, with 10 bases between them. The CDR3 DNA sequence: TGCAGCGGCCGCTATCCCTATGGCTACACCTTC. The encoded protein is CSGRYPYGYTF.

The J gene is TRBJ2-5, the V gene TRBV5-8; 11 bases match TRBD2. The CDR3 consists of 15 residues. Trimming took 2 bases from V and 3 from J; bases not matched to a gene: 3. Germline V gene sequence: CDR1 SGHTS, CDR2 YDEGEE. The CDR3 protein is CASSLMTSGKETQYF. In nucleotides, the CDR3 is TGTGCCAGCAGCTTAATGACTAGCGGGAAAGAGACCCAGTACTTC.

V usage is TRBV19 and J usage is TRBJ2-2; a possible D gene is TRBD1 (5 bases). CDR3 length equals 14 residues. V was shortened by 1 base and J by 2 bases, with 5 bases between the two germline ends. CDR1 LNHDA and CDR2 SQIVND come from the germline V gene (reference sequence). The CDR3 DNA is TGTGCCAGTAGTATAGGGACAAACACCGGGGAGCTGTTTTTT. This gives the protein CASSIGTNTGELFF.

J is TRBJ2-2 and V is TRBV7-2; 9 positions match TRBD1. The CDR3 length is 15 residues. Trimming at V came to 4 bases and at J to 5 bases, leaving 5 bases not matched to a gene. CDR1 and CDR2 from the germline V gene are SGHTA and FQGNSA. The CDR3 loop reads CASSSPGTGTGELFF. CDR3 nucleotides: TGTGCCAGCAGCTCCCCCGGGACAGGGACCGGGGAGCTGTTTTTT.

The rearrangement uses TRBV11-2 and TRBJ2-2; TRBD1 agrees at 7 bases. This CDR3 comprises 14 residues. In germline, CDR1 is SGHAT, CDR2 FQNNGV. Germline trimming cut 4 bases from V and 6 bases from J; bases unmatched to any gene: 5. This CDR3 is CASSSRQGPGELFF. CDR3 DNA sequence: TGTGCCAGCAGCTCCCGACAGGGTCCCGGGGAGCTGTTTTTT.

V and J are TRBV7-9 and TRBJ2-3; D is unclear. V lost 5 bases, J lost 0 bases, and 9 bases lay in between. The CDR3 loop spans 14 amino acids. Germline V lookup: CDR1 SEHNR, CDR2 FQNEAQ (reference sequence). The CDR3 nucleotides are TGTGCCAGCAGCCCCGGTTCAAGCACAGATACGCAGTATTTT. As protein: CASSPGSSTDTQYF.

J is TRBJ2-1 and V is TRBV7-2; D call uncertain. Trimming stripped 2 bases from V and 7 bases from J, with 3 bases between. Per the germline V gene, CDR1 is SGHTA and CDR2 is FQGNSA. The CDR3 is made up of 11 amino acids. This CDR3 is CASSLMNEQFF. CDR3 in DNA: TGTGCCAGCAGCTTAATGAATGAGCAGTTCTTC.

The rearrangement links TRBV28 to TRBJ2-1; D not certain. The CDR3 spans 12 residues. The V end lost 1 base, the J end lost 6 bases, and 4 bases lay between the germline ends. CDR1 is MDHEN and CDR2 is SYDVKM in the germline V gene. CDR3 residues: CASSLYFNEQFF. CDR3 sequence (DNA): TGTGCCAGCAGTTTATATTTCAATGAGCAGTTCTTC.

The V call is TRBV5-1, the J call TRBJ2-4; tentatively, D is TRBD2 (6 bases). Trimming removed 4 bases from V and 15 bases from J, with 20 bases in between. Looked up from germline, CDR1 is SGHRS and CDR2 is YFSETQ. The CDR3 extends over 13 amino acids. CDR3 sequence: CASSISAGRERYF. The CDR3, as DNA: TGCGCCAGCAGCATATCGGCGGGACGGGAGAGGTACTTC.

The rearrangement uses TRBV28 and TRBJ1-1; TRBD1 matches at 8 bases. This CDR3 is 15 amino acids long. Germline-derived CDR1 and CDR2 are MDHEN and SYDVKM. The V and J ends lost 5 bases and 0 bases, in that order; junction bases with no gene match: 5. DNA for the CDR3: TGTGCCAGCAGTCGACAGGGGATTCTGAACACTGAAGCTTTCTTT. This codes for CASSRQGILNTEAFF.

This sequence joins TRBV7-2 and TRBJ2-7; D is possibly TRBD1 (6 bases). V was trimmed by 9 bases and J by 3 bases, leaving 15 bases between them. Germline CDR1 is SGHTA and CDR2 is FQGNSA. The CDR3 is 13 amino acids. DNA for the CDR3: TGTGCCAGTAGTGTCCGGGACAACTACGAGCAGTACTTC. It translates to CASSVRDNYEQYF.

The sample holds a few counts of this clone. The rearrangement links TRBV2 to TRBJ1-2, with D perhaps TRBD1 (5 bases). The germline V gene encodes CDR1 SNHLY and CDR2 FYNNEI. V gave up 9 bases and J gave up 4 bases, with 27 bases separating them. CDR3 length: 17 residues. CDR3 region: CASSDSEMGPSSYGYTF. CDR3 DNA sequence: TGTGCCAGTTCCGACTCGGAGATGGGACCGTCGAGCTATGGCTACACCTTC.

J is TRBJ1-1 and V is TRBV6-5; D gene ambiguous. Trimming removed 8 bases from V and 2 bases from J, with 18 bases in between. Germline values: CDR1 MNHEY, CDR2 SVGAGI. CDR3 length: 15 amino acids. The CDR3 reads CASRKGREPNTEAFF. The CDR3 nucleotides are TGTGCCAGCCGAAAAGGCCGCGAACCTAACACTGAAGCTTTCTTT.

The V gene is TRBV2, the J gene TRBJ1-2, with TRBD1 identical over 8 bases. Germline-derived CDR1 and CDR2 are SNHLY and FYNNEI. CDR3 length equals 14 residues. J was trimmed by 1 base and V by 6 bases; bases with no gene match: 4. CDR3 in DNA: TGTGCCAGCAGGAGACAGGGGCTTAACTATGGCTACACCTTC. This encodes CASRRQGLNYGYTF.

This chain joins TRBV5-4 and TRBJ2-5, with no clear D. The CDR3 runs 15 residues. Per germline, CDR1 SGHNT and CDR2 YYREEE (reference sequence). Trimming pared 0 bases from V and 5 bases from J, leaving 14 bases between. The CDR3 DNA is TGTGCCAGCAGCTTGGGTGACCTCGGGTTCGAGACCCAGTACTTC. Translated: CASSLGDLGFETQYF.

In this sample, this clone turned up once. The genes are TRBV11-2 and TRBJ2-3, with 8 bases identical to TRBD2. The germline CDR1 and CDR2 sequences are SGHAT and FQNNGV. Trimming removed 5 bases from V and 4 bases from J; junction bases left unmatched: 8. The length of the CDR3 is 15 residues. The CDR3 nucleotides are TGTGCCAGCAGCCTAGGTTTGCGGGAGGCAGATACGCAGTATTTT. Protein: CASSLGLREADTQYF.

The chain couples TRBV7-8 to TRBJ1-1, with D tentatively TRBD1 (5 bases). Trimming removed 5 bases from V and 5 bases from J, with 12 bases in between. CDR1 and CDR2 from the germline V gene are SGHVS and FQNEAQ. The CDR3 length is 13 residues. The CDR3 loop reads CASSPGLGTEAFF. The CDR3 region has the DNA TGTGCCAGCAGCCCAGGGTTGGGGACTGAAGCTTTCTTT.

J is TRBJ2-2 and V is TRBV27; weak D call: TRBD1 (6 bases). This CDR3 comprises 15 residues. Trimming stripped 5 bases from V and 2 bases from J, with 12 bases between. Germline V gene lookup returns CDR1 MNHEY and CDR2 SMNVEV (reference sequence). CDR3 bases: TGTGCCAGCAGTGTCCGGGACACCAACACCGGGGAGCTGTTTTTT. As protein: CASSVRDTNTGELFF.